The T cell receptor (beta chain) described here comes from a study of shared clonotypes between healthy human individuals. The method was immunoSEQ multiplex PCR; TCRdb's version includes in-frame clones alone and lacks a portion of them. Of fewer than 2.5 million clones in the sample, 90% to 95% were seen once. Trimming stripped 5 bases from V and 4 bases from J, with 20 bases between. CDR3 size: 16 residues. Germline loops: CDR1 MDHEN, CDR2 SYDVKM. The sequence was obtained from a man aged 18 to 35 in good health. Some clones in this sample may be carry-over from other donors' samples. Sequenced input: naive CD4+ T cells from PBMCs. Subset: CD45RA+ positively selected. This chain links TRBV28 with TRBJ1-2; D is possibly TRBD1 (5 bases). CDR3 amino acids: CASSTIGDRDPYGYTF. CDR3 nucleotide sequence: TGTGCCAGCAGTACCATAGGGGACCGGGATCCCTATGGCTACACCTTC.